The clone carrying this T cell receptor (beta chain) has more than one count but fewer than ten. This specimen belongs to a study of CD8+ T cells in alopecia areata. RNA was extracted and reverse transcribed into cDNA as the sequencing template. Produced via immunoSEQ multiplex PCR; TCRdb's table is partial and in-frame only. The sample lists more than 90,000 clones; roughly two thirds were seen once. The junction had 9 bases not matched to a gene; V was cut back by 4 bases and J by 6 bases. CDR3 length equals 15 residues. Germline CDR1 SGHDT, CDR2 YYEEEE. Noted treatment: oral pan-JAK inhibitor, 5-10 mg twice daily. Peripheral blood samples and lesional scalp punch biopsies were obtained from alopecia areata patients.

The sequences come from CD8+ T cells sorted from blood, collected at week 4, from a patient treated with tofacitinib. The origin of this receptor is a human donor with alopecia areata. The J gene is TRBJ2-7, the V gene TRBV5-6, with 11 bases identical to TRBD1. The CDR3 region is CASSLPIGTGGEQYF. The CDR3 region has the DNA TGTGCCAGCAGCCTCCCTATCGGGACAGGGGGCGAGCAGTACTTC. The variable domain in full, with the rest retrieved from reference TRBV5-6 and TRBJ2-7, is DAGVTQSPTHLIKTRGQQVTLRCSPKSGHDTVSWYQQALGQGPQFIFQYYEEEERQRGNFPDRFSGHQFPNYSSELNVNALLLGDSALYLCASSLPIGTGGEQYFGPGTRLTVT.